This T cell receptor (beta chain) was sequenced during a study of cytomegalovirus exposure and HLA in healthy donors. The wider study: In an early release, HLA-typed donors contributed 80 million to 95 million unique TCR sequences. Broader study findings: Exclusion as indistinguishable affected some V segments, including TRBV6-2 and TRBV6-3. With further analysis later on, most CMV-associated TCR beta chains appeared HLA-restricted.

PCR amplification relied on 60 Vbeta primers (plus 13 Jbeta primers). The method was immunoSEQ multiplex PCR; TCRdb's version includes in-frame clones alone and lacks a portion of them. The profile shows about 120,000 clones, around 69% of them singletons. CDR3 length: 17 residues. The germline gives CDR1 MNHEY, CDR2 SMNVEV (reference sequence). The junction had 18 bases not matched to a gene; V was cut back by 5 bases and J by 9 bases. A word on this clone: What it binds is unknown.

The chain is built from TRBV27 and TRBJ2-1; 8 bases map to TRBD2. The source material was PBMCs. This receptor was obtained from a man aged 45-65 years in good health and CMV-seropositive. The CDR3 DNA follows: TGTGCCAGCAGTCCGTACCCCCCCGGGACTAGTTGGACTGAGCAGTTCTTC. It is translated as CASSPYPPGTSWTEQFF.